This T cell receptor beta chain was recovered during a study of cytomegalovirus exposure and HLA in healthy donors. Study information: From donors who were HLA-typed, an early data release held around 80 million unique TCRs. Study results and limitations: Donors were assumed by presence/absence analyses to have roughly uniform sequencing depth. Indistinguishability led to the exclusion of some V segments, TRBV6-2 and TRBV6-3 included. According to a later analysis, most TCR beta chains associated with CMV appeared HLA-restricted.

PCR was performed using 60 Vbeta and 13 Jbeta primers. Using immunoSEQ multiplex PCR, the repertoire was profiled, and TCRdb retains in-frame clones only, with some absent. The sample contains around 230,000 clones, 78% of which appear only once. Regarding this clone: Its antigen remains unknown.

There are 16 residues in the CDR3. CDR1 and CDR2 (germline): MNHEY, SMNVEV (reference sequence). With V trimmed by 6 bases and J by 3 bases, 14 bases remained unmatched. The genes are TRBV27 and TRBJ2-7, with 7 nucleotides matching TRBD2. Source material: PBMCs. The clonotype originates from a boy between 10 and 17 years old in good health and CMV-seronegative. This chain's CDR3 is CASSPSSGPLSYEQYF. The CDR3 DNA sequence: TGTGCCAGCAGCCCTTCTAGCGGTCCCCTTAGCTACGAGCAGTACTTC.